This TCR beta chain was captured by sequencing in a study of T-cell memory formation after mild COVID-19. Study-wide context: Clusters were largely donor specific. Whole-study results and caveats: Of the contracting clones, CD4+ ones lay mainly in CM and EM, and CD8+ ones in EMRA. Within pre-infection memory, some responding clones were found, suggesting cross-reactive memory joined.

As concerns this clonotype: Its antigen is unidentified.

Germline V gene sequence: CDR1 SGHRS, CDR2 YFSETQ. CDR3 length: 16 residues. Germline trimming cut 0 bases from V and 2 bases from J; bases unmatched to any gene: 7. With constant-segment primers, 5'RACE yielded cDNA libraries of TCR alpha and TCR beta that carried sample barcodes and UMIs. From the 5' RACE reads, TCRdb called clonotypes with MiXCR, one entry per CDR3 protein. Among 150,000 to 200,000 distinct CDR3 sequences listed, about 28% were seen once. The chain uses TRBV5-1 and TRBJ2-5; TRBD2 matches at 7 bases. This clonotype originated in an adult woman who had mild COVID-19 (a few samples of this study predate the infection). Cell type and time point are not known. Sequencing input: PBMCs or a T cell subset sorted from them (not recorded which). The CDR3 loop reads CASSLEPGGIQETQYF. CDR3 in DNA: TGCGCCAGCAGCTTGGAGCCGGGGGGAATTCAAGAGACCCAGTACTTC.